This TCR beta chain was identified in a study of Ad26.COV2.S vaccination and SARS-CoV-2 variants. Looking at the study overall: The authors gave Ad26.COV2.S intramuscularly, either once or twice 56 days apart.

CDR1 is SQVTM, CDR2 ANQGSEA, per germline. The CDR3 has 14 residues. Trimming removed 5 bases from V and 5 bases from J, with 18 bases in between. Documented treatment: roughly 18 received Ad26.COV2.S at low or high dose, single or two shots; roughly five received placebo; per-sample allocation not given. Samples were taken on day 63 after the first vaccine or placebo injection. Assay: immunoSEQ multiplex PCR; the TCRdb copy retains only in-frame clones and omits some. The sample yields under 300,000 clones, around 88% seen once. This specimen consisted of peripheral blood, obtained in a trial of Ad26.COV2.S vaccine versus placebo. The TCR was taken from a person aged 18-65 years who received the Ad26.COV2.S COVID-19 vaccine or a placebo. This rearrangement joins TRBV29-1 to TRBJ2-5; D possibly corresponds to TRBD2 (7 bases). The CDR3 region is CSVWDKRGRETQYF. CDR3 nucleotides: TGCAGCGTTTGGGACAAGCGGGGTAGGGAGACCCAGTACTTC.